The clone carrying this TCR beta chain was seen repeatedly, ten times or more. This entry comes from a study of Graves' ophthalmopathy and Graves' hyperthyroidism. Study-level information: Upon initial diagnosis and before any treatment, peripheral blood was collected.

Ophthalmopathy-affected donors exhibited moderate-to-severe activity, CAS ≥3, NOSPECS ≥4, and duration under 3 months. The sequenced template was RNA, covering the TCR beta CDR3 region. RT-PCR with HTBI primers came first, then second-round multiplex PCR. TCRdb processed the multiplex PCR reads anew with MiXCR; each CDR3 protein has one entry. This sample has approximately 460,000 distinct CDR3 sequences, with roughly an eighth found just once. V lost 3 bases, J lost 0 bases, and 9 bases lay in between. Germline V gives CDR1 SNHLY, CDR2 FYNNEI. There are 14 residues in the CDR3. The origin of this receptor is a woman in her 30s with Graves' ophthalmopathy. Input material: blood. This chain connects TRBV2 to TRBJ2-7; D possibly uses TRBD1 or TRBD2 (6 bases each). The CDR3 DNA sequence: TGTGCCAGCAGTGATGGGGGGCTCTCCTACGAGCAGTACTTC. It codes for CASSDGGLSYEQYF.